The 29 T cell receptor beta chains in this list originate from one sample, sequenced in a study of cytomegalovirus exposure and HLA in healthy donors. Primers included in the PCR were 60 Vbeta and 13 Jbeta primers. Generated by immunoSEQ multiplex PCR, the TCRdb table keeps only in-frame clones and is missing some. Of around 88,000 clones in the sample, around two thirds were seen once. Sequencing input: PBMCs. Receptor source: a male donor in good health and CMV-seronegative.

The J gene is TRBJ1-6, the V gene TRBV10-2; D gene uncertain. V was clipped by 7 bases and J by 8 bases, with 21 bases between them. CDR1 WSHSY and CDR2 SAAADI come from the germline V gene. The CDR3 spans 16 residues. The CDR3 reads CASTRWFATEDSPLHF. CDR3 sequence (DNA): TGCGCCAGCACCCGTTGGTTTGCAACAGAAGATTCACCCCTCCACTTT.

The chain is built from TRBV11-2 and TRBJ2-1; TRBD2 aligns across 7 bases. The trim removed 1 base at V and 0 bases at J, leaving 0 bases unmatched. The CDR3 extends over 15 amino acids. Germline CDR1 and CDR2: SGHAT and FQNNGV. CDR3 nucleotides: TGTGCCAGCAGCTTAGTAGCGGGCTCCTACAATGAGCAGTTCTTC. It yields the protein CASSLVAGSYNEQFF.

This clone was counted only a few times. The CDR3 loop reads CASSVGWSSYEQYF. For the CDR3, the DNA is TGCGCCAGCAGCGTCGGTTGGAGCTCCTACGAGCAGTACTTC. The chain couples TRBV5-1 to TRBJ2-7; D unclear. Germline CDR1 and CDR2: SGHRS and YFSETQ. Trimming cost V 4 bases and J 0 bases, with 11 bases left between them. The CDR3 consists of 14 residues.

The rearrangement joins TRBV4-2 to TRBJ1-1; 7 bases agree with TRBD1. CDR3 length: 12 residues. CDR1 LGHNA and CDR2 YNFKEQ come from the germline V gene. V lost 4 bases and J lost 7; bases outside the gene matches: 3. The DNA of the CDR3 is TGTGCCAGCAGCCTCAACAGGGGTGAAGCTTTCTTT. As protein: CASSLNRGEAFF.

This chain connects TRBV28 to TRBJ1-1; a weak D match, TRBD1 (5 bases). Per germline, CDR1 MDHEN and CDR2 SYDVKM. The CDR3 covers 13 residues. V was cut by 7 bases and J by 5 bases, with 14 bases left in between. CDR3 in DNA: TGTGCCAGCACCCTGGGGCGGGGAACTGAAGCTTTCTTT. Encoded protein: CASTLGRGTEAFF. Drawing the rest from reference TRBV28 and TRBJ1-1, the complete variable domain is DVKVTQSSRYLVKRTGEKVFLECVQDMDHENMFWYRQDPGLGLRLIYFSYDVKMKEKGDIPEGYSVSREKKERFSLILESASTNQTSMYLCASTLGRGTEAFFGQGTRLTVV.

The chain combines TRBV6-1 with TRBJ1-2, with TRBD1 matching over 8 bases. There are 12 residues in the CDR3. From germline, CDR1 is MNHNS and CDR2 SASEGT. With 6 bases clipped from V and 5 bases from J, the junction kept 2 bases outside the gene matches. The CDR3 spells CASRRQGYGYTF. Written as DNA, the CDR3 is TGTGCCAGCAGAAGACAGGGGTATGGCTACACCTTC.

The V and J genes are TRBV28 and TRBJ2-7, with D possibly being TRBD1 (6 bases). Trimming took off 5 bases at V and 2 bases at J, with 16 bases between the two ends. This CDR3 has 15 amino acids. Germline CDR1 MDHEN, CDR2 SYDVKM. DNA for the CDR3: TGTGCCAGCAGTCTTAGGGGGATAGCTCCCTACGAGCAGTACTTC. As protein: CASSLRGIAPYEQYF.

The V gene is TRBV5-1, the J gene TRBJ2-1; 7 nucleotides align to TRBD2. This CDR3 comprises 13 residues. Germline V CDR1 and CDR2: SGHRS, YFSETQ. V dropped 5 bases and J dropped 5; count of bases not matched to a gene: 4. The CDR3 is CASRGGYDNEQFF. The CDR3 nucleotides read TGCGCCAGCAGGGGGGGGTACGACAATGAGCAGTTCTTC.

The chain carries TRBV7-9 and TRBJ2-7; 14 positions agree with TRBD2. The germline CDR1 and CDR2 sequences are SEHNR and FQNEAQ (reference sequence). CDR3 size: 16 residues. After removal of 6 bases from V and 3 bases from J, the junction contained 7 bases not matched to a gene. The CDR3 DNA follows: TGTGCCAGCAGTCGGACTAGCGGGAGGCCTTTCTACGAGCAGTACTTC. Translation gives CASSRTSGRPFYEQYF. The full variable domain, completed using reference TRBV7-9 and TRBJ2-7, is DTGVSQNPRHKITKRGQNVTFRCDPISEHNRLYWYRQTLGQGPEFLTYFQNEAQLEKSRLLSDRFSAERPKGSFSTLEIQRTEQGDSAMYLCASSRTSGRPFYEQYFGPGTRLTVT.

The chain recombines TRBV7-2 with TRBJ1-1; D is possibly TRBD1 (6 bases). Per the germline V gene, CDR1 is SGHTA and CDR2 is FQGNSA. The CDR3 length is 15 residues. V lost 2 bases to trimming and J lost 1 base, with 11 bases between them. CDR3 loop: CASSLLGATNTEAFF. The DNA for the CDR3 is TGTGCCAGCAGCTTATTGGGGGCGACGAACACTGAAGCTTTCTTT.

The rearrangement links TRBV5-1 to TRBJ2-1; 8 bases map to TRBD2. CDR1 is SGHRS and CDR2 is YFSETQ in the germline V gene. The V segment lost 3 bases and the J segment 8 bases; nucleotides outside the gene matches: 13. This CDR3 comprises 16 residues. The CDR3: CASSSLAAGDRDEQFF. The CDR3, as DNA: TGCGCCAGCAGCTCCCTCGCAGCGGGAGATCGCGATGAGCAGTTCTTC.

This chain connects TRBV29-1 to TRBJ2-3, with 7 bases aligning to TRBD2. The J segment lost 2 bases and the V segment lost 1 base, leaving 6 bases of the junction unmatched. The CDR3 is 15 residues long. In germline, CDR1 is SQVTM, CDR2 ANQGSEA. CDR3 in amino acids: CSVEVREANTDTQYF. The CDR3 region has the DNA TGCAGCGTTGAAGTTCGGGAGGCTAACACAGATACGCAGTATTTT.

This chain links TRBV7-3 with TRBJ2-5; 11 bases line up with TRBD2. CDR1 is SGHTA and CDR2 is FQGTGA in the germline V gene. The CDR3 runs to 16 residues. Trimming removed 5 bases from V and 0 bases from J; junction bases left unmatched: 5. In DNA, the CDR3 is TGTGCCAGCAGCATGGGACTAGCGGAGCACCAAGAGACCCAGTACTTC. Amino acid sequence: CASSMGLAEHQETQYF.

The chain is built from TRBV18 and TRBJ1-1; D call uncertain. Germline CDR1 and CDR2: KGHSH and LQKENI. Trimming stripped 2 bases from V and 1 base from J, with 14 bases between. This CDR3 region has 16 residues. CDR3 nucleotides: TGTGCCAGCTCACCAAAGACACAAACCGCGAACACTGAAGCTTTCTTT. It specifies CASSPKTQTANTEAFF.

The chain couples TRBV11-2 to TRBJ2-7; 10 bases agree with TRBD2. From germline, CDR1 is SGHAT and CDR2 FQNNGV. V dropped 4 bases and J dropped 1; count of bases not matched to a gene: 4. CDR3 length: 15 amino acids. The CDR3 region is CASSSRTSGSYEQYF. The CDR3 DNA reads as TGTGCCAGCAGCTCCCGGACTAGCGGTTCCTACGAGCAGTACTTC.

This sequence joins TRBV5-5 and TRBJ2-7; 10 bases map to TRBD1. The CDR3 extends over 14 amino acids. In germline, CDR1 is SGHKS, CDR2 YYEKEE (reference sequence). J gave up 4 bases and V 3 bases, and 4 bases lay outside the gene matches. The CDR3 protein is CASSWPGQGYEQYF. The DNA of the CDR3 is TGTGCCAGCAGCTGGCCGGGACAGGGGTACGAGCAGTACTTC.

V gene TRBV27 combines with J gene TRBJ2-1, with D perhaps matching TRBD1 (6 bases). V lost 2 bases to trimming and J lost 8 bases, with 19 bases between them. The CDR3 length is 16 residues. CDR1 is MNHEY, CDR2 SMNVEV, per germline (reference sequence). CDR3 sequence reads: CASSLRVAGARDEQFF. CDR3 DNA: TGTGCCAGCAGTTTACGGGTGGCAGGGGCCAGGGATGAGCAGTTCTTC.

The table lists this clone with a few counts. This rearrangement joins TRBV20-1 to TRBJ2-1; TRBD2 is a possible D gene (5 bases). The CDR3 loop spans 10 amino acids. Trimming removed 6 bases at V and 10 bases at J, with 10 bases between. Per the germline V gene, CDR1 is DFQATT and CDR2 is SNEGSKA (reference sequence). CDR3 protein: CSAAGSEQFF. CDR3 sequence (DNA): TGCAGTGCCGCGGGCTCGGAGCAGTTCTTC.

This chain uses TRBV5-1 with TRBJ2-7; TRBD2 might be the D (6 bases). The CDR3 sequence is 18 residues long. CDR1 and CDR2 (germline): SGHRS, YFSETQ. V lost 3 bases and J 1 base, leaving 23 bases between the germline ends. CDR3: CASSSQTGGEVGSYEQYF. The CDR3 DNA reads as TGCGCCAGCAGCTCGCAAACGGGCGGGGAGGTTGGATCCTACGAGCAGTACTTC.

CDR3 in DNA: TGCGCCAGCAGCCAGGGCCCCGGGACTAGCCAACGCTACGAGCAGTACTTC. Its protein is CASSQGPGTSQRYEQYF. This rearrangement joins TRBV4-1 to TRBJ2-7, with 9 bases matching TRBD2. CDR1 is MGHRA and CDR2 is YSYEKL in the germline V gene. Trimming removed 3 bases from V and 3 bases from J; junction bases left unmatched: 12. The CDR3 has 17 amino acids.

CDR3 sequence reads: CASREGLAGRNEQFF. In DNA form, the CDR3 reads TGTGCCAGCAGGGAGGGACTAGCGGGGAGGAATGAGCAGTTCTTC. The chain has TRBV7-9 and TRBJ2-1, with TRBD2 matching over 13 bases. Germline CDR1 SEHNR, CDR2 FQNEAQ (reference sequence). This CDR3 spans 15 amino acids. The J segment lost 7 bases and the V segment lost 6 bases, leaving 6 bases of the junction unmatched.

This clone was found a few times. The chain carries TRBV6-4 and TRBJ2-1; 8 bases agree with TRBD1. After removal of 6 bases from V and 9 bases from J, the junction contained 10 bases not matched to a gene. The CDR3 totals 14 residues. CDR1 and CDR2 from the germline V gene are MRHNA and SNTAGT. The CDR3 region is CASSSTGERGEQFF. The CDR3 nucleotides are TGTGCCAGCAGCTCGACAGGGGAACGGGGTGAGCAGTTCTTC.

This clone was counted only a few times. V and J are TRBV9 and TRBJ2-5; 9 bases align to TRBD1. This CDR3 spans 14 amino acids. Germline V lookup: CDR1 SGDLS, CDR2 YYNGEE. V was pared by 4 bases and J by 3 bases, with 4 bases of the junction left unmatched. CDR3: CASSSRTGEETQYF. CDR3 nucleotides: TGTGCCAGCAGCTCTAGGACAGGGGAAGAGACCCAGTACTTC.

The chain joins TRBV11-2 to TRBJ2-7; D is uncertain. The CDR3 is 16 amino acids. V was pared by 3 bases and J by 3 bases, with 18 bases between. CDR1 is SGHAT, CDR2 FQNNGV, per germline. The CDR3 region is CASSFLSSGPNYEQYF. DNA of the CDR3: TGTGCCAGCAGCTTTTTGTCCAGTGGGCCGAACTACGAGCAGTACTTC.

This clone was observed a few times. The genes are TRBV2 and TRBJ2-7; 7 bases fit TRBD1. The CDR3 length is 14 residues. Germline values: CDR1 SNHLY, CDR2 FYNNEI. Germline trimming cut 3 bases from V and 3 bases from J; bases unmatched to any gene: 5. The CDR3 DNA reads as TGTGCCAGCAGTGACCCGGGACAGAGCTACGAGCAGTACTTC. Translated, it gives CASSDPGQSYEQYF. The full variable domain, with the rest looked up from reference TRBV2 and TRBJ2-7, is EPEVTQTPSHQVTQMGQEVILRCVPISNHLYFYWYRQILGQKVEFLVSFYNNEISEKSEIFDDQFSVERPDGSNFTLKIRSTKLEDSAMYFCASSDPGQSYEQYFGPGTRLTVT.

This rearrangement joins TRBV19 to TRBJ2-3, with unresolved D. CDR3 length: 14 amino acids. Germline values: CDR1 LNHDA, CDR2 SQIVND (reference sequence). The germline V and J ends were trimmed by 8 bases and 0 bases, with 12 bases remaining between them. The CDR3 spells CASSIATSTDTQYF. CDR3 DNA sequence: TGTGCCAGTTCGATAGCAACTAGCACAGATACGCAGTATTTT.

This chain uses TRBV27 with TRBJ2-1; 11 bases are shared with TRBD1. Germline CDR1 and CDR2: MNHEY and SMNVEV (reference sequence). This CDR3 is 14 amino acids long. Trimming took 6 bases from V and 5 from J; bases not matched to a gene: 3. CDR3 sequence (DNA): TGTGCCAGCAGCAGGACAGGGGGCCACAATGAGCAGTTCTTC. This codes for CASSRTGGHNEQFF.

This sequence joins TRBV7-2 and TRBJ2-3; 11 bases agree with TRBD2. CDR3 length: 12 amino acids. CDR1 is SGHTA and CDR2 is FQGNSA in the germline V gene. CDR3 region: CTSGRVTDTQYF. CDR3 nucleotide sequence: TGTACTAGCGGGAGGGTGACAGATACGCAGTATTTT.

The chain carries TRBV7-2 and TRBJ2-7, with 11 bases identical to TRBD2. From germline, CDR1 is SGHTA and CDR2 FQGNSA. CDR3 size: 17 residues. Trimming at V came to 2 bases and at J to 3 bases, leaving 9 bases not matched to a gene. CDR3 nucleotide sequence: TGTGCCAGCAGCTTAATGGTAGCGGGAGGGTTGTTCTACGAGCAGTACTTC. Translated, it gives CASSLMVAGGLFYEQYF.